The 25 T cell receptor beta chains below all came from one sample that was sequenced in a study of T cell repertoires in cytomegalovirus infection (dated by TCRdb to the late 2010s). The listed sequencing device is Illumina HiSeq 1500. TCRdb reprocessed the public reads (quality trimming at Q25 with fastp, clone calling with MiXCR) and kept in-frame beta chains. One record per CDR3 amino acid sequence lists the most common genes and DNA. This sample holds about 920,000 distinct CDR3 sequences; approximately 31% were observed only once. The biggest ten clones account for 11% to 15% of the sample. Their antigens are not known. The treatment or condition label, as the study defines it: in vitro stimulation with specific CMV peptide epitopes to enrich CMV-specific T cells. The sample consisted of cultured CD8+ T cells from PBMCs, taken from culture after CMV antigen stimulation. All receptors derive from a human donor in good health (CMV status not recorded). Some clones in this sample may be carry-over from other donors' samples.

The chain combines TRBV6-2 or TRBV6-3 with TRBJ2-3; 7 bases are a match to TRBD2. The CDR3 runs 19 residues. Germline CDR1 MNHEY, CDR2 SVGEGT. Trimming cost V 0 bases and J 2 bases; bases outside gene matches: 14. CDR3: CASSYSSQRGVPFTDTQYF. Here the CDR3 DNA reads TGTGCCAGCAGTTACTCGAGCCAGCGGGGAGTCCCCTTCACAGATACGCAGTATTTT.

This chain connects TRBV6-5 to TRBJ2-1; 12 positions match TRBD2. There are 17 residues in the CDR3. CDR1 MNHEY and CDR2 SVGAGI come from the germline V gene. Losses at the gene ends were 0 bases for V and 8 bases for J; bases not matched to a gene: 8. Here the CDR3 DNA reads TGTGCCAGCAGTTACTCGGGGCTAGCGGGGGGGCCCGATGAGCAGTTCTTC. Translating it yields CASSYSGLAGGPDEQFF.

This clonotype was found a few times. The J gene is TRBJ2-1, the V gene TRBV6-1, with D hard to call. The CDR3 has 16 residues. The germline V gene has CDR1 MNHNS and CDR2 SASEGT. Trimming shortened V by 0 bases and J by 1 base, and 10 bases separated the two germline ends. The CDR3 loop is CASSEAEAISYNEQFF. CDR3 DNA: TGTGCCAGCAGTGAAGCAGAAGCTATTTCCTACAATGAGCAGTTCTTC.

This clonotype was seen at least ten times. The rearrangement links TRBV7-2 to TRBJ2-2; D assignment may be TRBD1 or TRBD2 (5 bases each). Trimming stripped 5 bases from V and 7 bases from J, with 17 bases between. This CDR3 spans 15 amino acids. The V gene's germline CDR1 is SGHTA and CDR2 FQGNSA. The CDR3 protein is CASSKRDLQGGELFF. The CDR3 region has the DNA TGTGCCAGCAGCAAAAGGGACCTGCAGGGCGGGGAGCTGTTTTTT.

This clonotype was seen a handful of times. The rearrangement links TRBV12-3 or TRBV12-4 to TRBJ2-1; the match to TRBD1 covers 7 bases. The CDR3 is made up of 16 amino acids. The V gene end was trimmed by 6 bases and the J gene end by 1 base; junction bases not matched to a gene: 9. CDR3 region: CASRGQITPSYNEQFF. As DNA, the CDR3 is TGTGCCAGCAGGGGACAGATTACTCCGTCCTACAATGAGCAGTTCTTC.

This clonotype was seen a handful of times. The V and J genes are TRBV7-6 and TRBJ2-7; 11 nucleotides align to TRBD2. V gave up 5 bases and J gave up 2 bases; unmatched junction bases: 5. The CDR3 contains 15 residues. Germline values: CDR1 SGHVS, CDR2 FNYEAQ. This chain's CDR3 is CASSRGTSGAYEQYF. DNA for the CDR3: TGTGCCAGCAGCCGAGGGACTAGCGGAGCCTACGAGCAGTACTTC.

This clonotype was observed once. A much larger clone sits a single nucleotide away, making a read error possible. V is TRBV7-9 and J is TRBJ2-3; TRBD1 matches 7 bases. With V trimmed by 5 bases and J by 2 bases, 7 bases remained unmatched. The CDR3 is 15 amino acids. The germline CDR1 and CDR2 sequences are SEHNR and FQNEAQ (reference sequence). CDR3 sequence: CASSHGTVDTDTQYF. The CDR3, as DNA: TGTGCCAGCAGCCACGGGACAGTCGACACAGATACGCAGTATTTT.

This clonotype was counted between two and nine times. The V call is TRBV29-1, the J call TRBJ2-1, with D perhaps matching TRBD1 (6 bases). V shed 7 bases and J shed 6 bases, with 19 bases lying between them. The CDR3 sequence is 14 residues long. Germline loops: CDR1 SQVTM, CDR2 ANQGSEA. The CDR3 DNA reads TGCAGCGGAGGGGGTTTAGGGTTTGGCAATGAGCAGTTCTTC. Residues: CSGGGLGFGNEQFF.

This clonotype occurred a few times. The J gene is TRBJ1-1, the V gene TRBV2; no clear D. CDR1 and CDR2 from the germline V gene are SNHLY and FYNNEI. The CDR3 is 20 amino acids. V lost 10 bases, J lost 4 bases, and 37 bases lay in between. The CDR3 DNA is TGTGCCATCATTCCCCGGCTGGGGTACTCTCGCGCTGGAGACGGCACTGAAGCTTTCTTT. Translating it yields CAIIPRLGYSRAGDGTEAFF.

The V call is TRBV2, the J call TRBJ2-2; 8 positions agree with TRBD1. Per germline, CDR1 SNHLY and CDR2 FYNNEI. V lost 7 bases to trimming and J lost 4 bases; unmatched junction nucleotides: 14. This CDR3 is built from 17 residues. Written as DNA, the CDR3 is TGTGCCAGCATTTTACAGGGGGACCTAAGTAGCACCGGGGAGCTGTTTTTT. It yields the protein CASILQGDLSSTGELFF.

The CDR3, as DNA: TGTGCCAGCAGCTATGGGGGGGCTGGCACAGATACGCAGTATTTT. Translated, it gives CASSYGGAGTDTQYF. The rearrangement uses TRBV7-6 and TRBJ2-3, with D perhaps TRBD2 (7 bases). Germline CDR1 and CDR2: SGHVS and FNYEAQ. The CDR3 totals 15 residues. The ends were cut back, 4 bases at V and 1 base at J, with 12 bases in the middle.

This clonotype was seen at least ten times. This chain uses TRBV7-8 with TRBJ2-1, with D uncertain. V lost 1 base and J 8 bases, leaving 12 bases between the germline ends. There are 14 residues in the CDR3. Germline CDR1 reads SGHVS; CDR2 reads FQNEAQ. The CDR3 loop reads CASSLEFPTHEQFF. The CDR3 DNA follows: TGTGCCAGCAGCTTAGAATTCCCTACCCATGAGCAGTTCTTC.

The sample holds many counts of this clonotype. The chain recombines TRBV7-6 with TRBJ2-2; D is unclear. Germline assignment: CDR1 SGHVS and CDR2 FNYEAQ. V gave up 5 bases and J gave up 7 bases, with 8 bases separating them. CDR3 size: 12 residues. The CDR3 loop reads CASSPVGGELFF. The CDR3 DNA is TGTGCCAGCAGCCCGGTTGGCGGGGAGCTGTTTTTT.

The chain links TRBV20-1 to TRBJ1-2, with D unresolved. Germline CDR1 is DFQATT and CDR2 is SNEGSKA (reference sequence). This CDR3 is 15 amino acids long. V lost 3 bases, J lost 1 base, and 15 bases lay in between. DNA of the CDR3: TGCAGTGCTAGGGATCCCCTATGGGTTAACTATGGCTACACCTTC. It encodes CSARDPLWVNYGYTF.

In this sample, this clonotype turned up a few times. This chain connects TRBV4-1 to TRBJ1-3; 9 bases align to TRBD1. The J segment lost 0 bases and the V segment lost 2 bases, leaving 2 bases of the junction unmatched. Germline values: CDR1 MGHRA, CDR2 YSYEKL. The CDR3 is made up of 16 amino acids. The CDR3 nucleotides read TGCGCCAGCAGCCAAATGACAGGGGGCTCTGGAAACACCATATATTTT. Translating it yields CASSQMTGGSGNTIYF.

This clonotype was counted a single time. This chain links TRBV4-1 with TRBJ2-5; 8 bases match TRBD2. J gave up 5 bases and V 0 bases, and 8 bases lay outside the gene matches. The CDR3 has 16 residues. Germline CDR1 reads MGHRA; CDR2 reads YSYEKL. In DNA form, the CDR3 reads TGCGCCAGCAGCCAAGACCGACCGGGGGGGCTCGAGACCCAGTACTTC. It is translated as CASSQDRPGGLETQYF.

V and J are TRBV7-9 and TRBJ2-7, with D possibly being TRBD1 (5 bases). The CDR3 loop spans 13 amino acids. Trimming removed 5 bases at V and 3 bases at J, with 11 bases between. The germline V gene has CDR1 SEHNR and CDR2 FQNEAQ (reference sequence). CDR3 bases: TGTGCCAGCAGCCACCAGGACATCTACGAGCAGTACTTC. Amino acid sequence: CASSHQDIYEQYF. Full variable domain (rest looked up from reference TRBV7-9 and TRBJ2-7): DTGVSQNPRHKITKRGQNVTFRCDPISEHNRLYWYRQTLGQGPEFLTYFQNEAQLEKSRLLSDRFSAERPKGSFSTLEIQRTEQGDSAMYLCASSHQDIYEQYFGPGTRLTVT.

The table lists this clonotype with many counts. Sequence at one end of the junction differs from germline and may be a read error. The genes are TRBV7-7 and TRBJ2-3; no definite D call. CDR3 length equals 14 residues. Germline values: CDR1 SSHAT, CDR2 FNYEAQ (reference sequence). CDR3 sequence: CASSLRLHTDTQYF. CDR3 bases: TGTGCTAGCAGCTTACGGCTCCACACAGATACGCAGTATTTT.

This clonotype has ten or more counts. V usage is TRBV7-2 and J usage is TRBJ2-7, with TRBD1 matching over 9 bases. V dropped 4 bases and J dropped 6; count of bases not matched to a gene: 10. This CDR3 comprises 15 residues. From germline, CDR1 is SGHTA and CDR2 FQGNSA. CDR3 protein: CASSSAGQGHREQYF. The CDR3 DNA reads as TGTGCCAGCAGCTCCGCGGGACAGGGTCACCGCGAGCAGTACTTC.

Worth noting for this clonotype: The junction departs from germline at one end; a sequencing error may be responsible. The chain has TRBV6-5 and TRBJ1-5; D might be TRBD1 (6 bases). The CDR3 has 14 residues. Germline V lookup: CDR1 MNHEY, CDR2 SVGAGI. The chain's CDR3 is CTSRPQGSNQPQHF. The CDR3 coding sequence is TGTACCAGCAGACCACAGGGAAGCAATCAGCCCCAGCATTTT.

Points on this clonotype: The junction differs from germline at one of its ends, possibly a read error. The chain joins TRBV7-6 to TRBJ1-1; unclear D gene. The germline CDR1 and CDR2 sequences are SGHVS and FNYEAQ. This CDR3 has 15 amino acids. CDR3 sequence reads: CVSSLTEGRSAEAFF. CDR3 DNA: TGTGTCAGCAGCTTAACGGAGGGTAGGAGTGCTGAAGCTTTCTTT.

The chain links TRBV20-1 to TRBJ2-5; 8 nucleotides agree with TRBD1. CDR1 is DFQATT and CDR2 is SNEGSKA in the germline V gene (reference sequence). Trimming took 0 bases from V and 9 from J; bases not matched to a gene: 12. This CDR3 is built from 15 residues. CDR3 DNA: TGCAGTGCTAGAGATGACGTAGCCGGACAGGGTCCCCAGTACTTC. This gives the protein CSARDDVAGQGPQYF.

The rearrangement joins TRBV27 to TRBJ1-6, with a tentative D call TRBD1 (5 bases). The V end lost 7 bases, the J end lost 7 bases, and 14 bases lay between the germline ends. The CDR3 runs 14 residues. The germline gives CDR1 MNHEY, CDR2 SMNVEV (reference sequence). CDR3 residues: CASTIIWGNSPLHF. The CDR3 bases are TGTGCCAGCACCATAATTTGGGGCAATTCACCCCTCCACTTT.

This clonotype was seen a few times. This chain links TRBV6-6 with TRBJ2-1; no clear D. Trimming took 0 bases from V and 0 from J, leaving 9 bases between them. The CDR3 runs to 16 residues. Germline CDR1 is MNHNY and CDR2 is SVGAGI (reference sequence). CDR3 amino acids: CASSYSGWSSYNEQFF. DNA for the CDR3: TGTGCCAGCAGTTACTCCGGCTGGAGCTCCTACAATGAGCAGTTCTTC.

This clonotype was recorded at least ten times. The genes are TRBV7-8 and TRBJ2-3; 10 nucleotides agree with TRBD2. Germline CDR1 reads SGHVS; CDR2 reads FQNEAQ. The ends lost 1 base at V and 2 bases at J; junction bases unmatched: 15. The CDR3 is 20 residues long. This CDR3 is CASSLEEASGGFLYTDTQYF. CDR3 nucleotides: TGTGCCAGCAGCTTAGAGGAAGCTAGCGGGGGCTTCCTATACACAGATACGCAGTATTTT.